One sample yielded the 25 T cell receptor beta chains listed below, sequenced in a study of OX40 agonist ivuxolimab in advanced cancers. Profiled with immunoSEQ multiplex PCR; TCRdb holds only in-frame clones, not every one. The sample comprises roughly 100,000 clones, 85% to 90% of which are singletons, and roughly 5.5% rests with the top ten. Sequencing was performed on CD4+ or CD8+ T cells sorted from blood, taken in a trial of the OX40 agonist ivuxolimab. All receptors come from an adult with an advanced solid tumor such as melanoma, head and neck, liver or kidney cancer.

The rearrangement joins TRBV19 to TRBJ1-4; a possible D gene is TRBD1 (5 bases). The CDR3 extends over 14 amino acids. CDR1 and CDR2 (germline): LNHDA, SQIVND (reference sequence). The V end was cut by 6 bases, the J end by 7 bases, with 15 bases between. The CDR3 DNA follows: TGTGCCAGTAGCGGAGGAGGGGCGGGTGAAAAACTGTTTTTT. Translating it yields CASSGGGAGEKLFF.

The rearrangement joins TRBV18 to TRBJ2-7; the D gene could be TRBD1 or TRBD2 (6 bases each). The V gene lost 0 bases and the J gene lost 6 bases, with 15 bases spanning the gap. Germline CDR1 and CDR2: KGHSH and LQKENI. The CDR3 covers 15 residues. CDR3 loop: CASSPPSSGATEQYF. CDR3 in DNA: TGTGCCAGCTCACCACCCAGTTCGGGGGCGACCGAGCAGTACTTC.

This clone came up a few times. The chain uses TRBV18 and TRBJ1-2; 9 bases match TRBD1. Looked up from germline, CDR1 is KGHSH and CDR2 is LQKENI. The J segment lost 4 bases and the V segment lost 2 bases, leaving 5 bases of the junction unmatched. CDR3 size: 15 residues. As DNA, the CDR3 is TGTGCCAGCTCACCAGAACAGGGGGCTGGCTATGGCTACACCTTC. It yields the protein CASSPEQGAGYGYTF.

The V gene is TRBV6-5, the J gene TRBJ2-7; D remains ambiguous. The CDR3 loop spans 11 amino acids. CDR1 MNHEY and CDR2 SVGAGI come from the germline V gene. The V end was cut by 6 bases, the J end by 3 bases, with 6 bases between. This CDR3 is CASRRNYEQYF. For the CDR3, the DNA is TGTGCCAGCAGGAGGAACTACGAGCAGTACTTC.

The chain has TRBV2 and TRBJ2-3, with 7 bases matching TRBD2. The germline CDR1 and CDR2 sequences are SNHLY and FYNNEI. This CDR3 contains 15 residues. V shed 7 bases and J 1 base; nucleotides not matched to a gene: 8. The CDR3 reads CASKERSGGTDTQYF. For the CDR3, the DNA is TGTGCCAGCAAAGAAAGGAGCGGGGGCACAGATACGCAGTATTTT. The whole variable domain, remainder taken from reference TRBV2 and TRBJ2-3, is EPEVTQTPSHQVTQMGQEVILRCVPISNHLYFYWYRQILGQKVEFLVSFYNNEISEKSEIFDDQFSVERPDGSNFTLKIRSTKLEDSAMYFCASKERSGGTDTQYFGPGTRLTVL.

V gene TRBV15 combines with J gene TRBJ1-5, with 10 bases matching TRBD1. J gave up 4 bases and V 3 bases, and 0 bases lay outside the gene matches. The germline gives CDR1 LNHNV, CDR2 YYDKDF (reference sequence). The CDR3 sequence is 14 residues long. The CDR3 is CATSRDRGNQPQHF. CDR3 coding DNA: TGTGCCACCAGCAGGGACAGGGGGAATCAGCCCCAGCATTTT.

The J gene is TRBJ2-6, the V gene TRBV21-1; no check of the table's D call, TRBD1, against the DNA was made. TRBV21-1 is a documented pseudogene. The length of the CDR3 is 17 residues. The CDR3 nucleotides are TGTGCCAGCAGCGCTCGAAGGGACAACTCTGGGGCCAACGTCCTGACTTTC. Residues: CASSARRDNSGANVLTF.

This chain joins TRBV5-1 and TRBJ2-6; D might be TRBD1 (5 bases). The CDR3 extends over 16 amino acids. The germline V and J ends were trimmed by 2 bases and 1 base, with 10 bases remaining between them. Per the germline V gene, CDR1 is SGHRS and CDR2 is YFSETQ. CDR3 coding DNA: TGCGCCAGCAGCTTAACAGGAACTTCTGGGGCCAACGTCCTGACTTTC. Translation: CASSLTGTSGANVLTF. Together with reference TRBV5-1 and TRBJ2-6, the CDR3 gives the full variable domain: KAGVTQTPRYLIKTRGQQVTLSCSPISGHRSVSWYQQTPGQGLQFLFEYFSETQRNKGNFPGRFSGRQFSNSRSEMNVSTLELGDSALYLCASSLTGTSGANVLTFGAGSRLTVL.

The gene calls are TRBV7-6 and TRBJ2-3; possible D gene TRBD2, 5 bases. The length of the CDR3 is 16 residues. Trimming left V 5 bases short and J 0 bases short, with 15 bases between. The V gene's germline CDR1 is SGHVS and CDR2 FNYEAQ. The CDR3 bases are TGTGCCAGCAGCGAAGGCGGCGGGTTTAGCACAGATACGCAGTATTTT. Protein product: CASSEGGGFSTDTQYF.

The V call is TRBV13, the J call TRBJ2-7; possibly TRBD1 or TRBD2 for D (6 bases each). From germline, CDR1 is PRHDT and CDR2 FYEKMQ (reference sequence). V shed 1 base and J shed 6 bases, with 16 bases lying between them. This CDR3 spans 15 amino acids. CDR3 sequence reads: CASSLVRQGRREQYF. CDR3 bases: TGTGCCAGCAGCTTAGTCCGGCAGGGGAGGCGCGAGCAGTACTTC.

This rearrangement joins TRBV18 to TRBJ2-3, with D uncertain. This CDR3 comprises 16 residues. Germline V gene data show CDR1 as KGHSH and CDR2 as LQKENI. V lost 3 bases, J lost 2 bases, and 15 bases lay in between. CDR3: CASSPWTRKITDTQYF. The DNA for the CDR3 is TGTGCCAGCTCACCCTGGACCCGAAAAATCACAGATACGCAGTATTTT. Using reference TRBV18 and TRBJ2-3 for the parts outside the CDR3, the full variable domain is NAGVMQNPRHLVRRRGQEARLRCSPMKGHSHVYWYRQLPEEGLKFMVYLQKENIIDESGMPKERFSAEFPKEGPSILRIQQVVRGDSAAYFCASSPWTRKITDTQYFGPGTRLTVL.

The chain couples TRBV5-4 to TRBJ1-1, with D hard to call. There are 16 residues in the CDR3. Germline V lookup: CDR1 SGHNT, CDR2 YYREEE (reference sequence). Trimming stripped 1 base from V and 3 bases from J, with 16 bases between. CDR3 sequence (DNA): TGTGCCAGCAGCTTGTCGGGCCGCACGTCATACACTGAAGCTTTCTTT. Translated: CASSLSGRTSYTEAFF. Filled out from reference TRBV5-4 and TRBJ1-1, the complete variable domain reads ETGVTQSPTHLIKTRGQQVTLRCSSQSGHNTVSWYQQALGQGPQFIFQYYREEENGRGNFPPRFSGLQFPNYSSELNVNALELDDSALYLCASSLSGRTSYTEAFFGQGTRLTVV.

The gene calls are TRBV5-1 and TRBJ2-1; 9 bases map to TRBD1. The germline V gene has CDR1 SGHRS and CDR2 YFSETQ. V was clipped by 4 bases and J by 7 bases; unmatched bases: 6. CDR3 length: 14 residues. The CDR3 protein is CASSTQGAPNEQFF. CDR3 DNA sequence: TGCGCCAGCAGCACACAGGGGGCCCCAAATGAGCAGTTCTTC.

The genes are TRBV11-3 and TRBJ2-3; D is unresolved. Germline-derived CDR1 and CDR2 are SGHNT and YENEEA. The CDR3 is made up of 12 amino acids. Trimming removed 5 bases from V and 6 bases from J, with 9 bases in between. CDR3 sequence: CASSPSRDTQYF. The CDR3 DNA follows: TGTGCCAGCAGCCCCTCGAGGGATACGCAGTATTTT.

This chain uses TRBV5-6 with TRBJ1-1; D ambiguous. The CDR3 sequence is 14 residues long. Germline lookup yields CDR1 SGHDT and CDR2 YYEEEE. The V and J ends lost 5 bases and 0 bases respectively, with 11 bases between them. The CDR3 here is CASSFRSMNTEAFF. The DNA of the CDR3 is TGTGCCAGCAGTTTCAGGTCCATGAACACTGAAGCTTTCTTT.

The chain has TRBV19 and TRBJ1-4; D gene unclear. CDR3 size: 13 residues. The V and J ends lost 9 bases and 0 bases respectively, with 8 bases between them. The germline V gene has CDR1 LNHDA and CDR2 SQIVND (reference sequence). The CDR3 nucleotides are TGTGCCAGCGCGGCCTCAACTAATGAAAAACTGTTTTTT. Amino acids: CASAASTNEKLFF.

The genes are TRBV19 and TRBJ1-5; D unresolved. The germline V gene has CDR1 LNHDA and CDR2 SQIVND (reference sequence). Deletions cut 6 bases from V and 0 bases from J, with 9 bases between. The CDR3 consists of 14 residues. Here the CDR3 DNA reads TGTGCCAGTAGGGCGGCTCTTAGCAATCAGCCCCAGCATTTT. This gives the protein CASRAALSNQPQHF.

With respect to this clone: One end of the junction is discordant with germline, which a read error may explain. CDR3: CASSPRLLSGSTIYF. CDR3 in DNA: TGTGCCAGCAGCCCGCGCTTACTCTCTGGAAGCACCATATATTTT. The chain uses TRBV4-2 and TRBJ1-3, with D hard to call. The CDR3 loop spans 15 amino acids. In germline, CDR1 is LGHNA, CDR2 YNFKEQ.

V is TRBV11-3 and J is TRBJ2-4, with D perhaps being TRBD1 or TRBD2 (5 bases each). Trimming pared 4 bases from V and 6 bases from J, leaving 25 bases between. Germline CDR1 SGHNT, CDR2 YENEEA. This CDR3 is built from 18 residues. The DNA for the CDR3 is TGTGCCAGCAGCTCCCCCCCCGTCGGGAAGGGAAGGGGAAACATTCAGTACTTC. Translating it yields CASSSPPVGKGRGNIQYF.

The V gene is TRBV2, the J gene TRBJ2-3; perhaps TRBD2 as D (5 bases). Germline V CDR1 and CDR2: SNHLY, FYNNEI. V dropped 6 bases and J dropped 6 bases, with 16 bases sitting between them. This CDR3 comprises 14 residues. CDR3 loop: CASRPGGPSDTQYF. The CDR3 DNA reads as TGTGCCAGCAGACCAGGCGGGCCCTCGGATACGCAGTATTTT.

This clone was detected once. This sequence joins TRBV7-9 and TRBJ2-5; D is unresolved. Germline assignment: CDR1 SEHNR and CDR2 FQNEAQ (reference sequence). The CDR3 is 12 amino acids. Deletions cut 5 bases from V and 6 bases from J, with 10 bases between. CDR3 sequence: CASSPGGQTQYF. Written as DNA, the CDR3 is TGTGCCAGCAGCCCCGGTGGCCAGACCCAGTACTTC.

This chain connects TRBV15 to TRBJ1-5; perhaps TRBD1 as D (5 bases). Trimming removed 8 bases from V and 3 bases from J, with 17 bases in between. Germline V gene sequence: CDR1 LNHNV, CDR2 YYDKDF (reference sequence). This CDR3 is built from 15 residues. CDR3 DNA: TGTGCCACCGGAGTGGGGCAAACTTTCAATCAGCCCCAGCATTTT. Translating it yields CATGVGQTFNQPQHF. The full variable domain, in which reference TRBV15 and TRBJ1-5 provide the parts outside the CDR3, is DAMVIQNPRYQVTQFGKPVTLSCSQTLNHNVMYWYQQKSSQAPKLLFHYYDKDFNNEADTPDNFQSRRPNTSFCFLDIRSPGLGDTAMYLCATGVGQTFNQPQHFGDGTRLSIL.

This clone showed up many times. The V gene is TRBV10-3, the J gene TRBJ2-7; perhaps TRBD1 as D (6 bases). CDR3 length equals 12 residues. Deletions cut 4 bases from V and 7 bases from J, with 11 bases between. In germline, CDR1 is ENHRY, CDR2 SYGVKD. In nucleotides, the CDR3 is TGTGCCATCAGTGCACAGGGTTCTGAGCAGTACTTC. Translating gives CAISAQGSEQYF.

This CDR3 reads CASSPLGSYEQYF. DNA for the CDR3: TGTGCCAGCAGCCCCCTAGGATCGTACGAGCAGTACTTC. The chain recombines TRBV7-9 with TRBJ2-7; D uncertain. Germline CDR1 is SEHNR and CDR2 is FQNEAQ (reference sequence). Trimming took off 5 bases at V and 4 bases at J, with 12 bases between the two ends. The CDR3 loop spans 13 amino acids.

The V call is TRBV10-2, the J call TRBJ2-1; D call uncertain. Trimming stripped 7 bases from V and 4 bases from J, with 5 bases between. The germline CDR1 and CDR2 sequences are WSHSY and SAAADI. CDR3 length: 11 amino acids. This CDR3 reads CASKLYNEQFF. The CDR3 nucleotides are TGCGCCAGCAAACTATACAATGAGCAGTTCTTC.